This T cell receptor (beta chain) stems from a study of T cell responses to AZD1222 COVID-19 vaccine. The CDR3 totals 13 residues. Germline V CDR1 and CDR2: LGHNA, YSLEER. Trimming took 1 base from V and 2 from J, leaving 5 bases between them. Study-wide findings and caveats: AZD1222 recipients seropositive at baseline numbered only five or six. Reports say nearly half of spike-specific TCRs go after unmutated variant regions.

This table comes from immunoSEQ multiplex PCR, and its TCRdb copy is limited to in-frame clones, with some not included. In the table there are under 150,000 clones, approximately 85% of which are singletons. Regarding this clone: Its antigen remains unidentified.

The TCR was taken from an adult who received the MenACWY meningococcal vaccine as a control. Sample: peripheral blood, taken 28 days after the second dose of the MenACWY control vaccine. The chain couples TRBV4-3 to TRBJ1-2; D call uncertain. CDR3 residues: CASSQAGNYGYTF. The CDR3 DNA reads TGCGCCAGCAGCCAAGCAGGCAACTATGGCTACACCTTC.